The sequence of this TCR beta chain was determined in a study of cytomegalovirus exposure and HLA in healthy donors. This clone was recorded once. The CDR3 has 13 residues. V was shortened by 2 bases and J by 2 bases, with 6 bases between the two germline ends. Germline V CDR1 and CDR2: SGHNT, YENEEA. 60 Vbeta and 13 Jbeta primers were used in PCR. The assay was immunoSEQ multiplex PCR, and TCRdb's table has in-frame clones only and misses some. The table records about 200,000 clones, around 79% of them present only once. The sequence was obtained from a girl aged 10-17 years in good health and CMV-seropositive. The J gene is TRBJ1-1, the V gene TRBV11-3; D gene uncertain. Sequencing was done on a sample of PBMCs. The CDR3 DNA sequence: TGTGCCAGCAGCTTATTAGAAAACACTGAAGCTTTCTTT. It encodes CASSLLENTEAFF.